The rows below give T cell receptor beta chains drawn from one sample of a study of blood T cell repertoires in COVID-19. Only in-frame clones appear in the TCRdb table, and some are missing; sequencing was by immunoSEQ multiplex PCR. The sample lists approximately 140,000 clones; roughly 80% were seen once. Sequencing was performed on peripheral blood. These receptors came from a man aged 45-65 years with acute or convalescent COVID-19. Each CDR3 is given with its conserved first and last residue. D genes are given only for firm matches. The size entry is marked missing in some rows and otherwise reads once, few, many or a size class.

CDR3 protein: CASSHRGLGEKLFF
CDR3 DNA: TGTGCCAGCAGCCACAGGGGGCTGGGGGAAAAACTGTTTTTT
clone size: .
J gene: TRBJ1-4
V gene: TRBV3-1/TRBV3-2
D gene: TRBD1

CDR3 protein: CASSLDRANYEQYF
CDR3 DNA: TGTGCCAGCAGCTTAGACAGGGCCAACTACGAGCAGTACTTC
clone size: few
J gene: TRBJ2-7
V gene: TRBV7-9
D gene: .

CDR3 protein: CASSGRGAGSYNEQFF
CDR3 DNA: TGTGCCAGCAGCGGTCGTGGAGCCGGGTCCTACAATGAGCAGTTCTTC
clone size: .
J gene: TRBJ2-1
V gene: TRBV6-4
D gene: .

CDR3 protein: CAISDEKGAGANVLTF
CDR3 DNA: TGTGCCATCAGTGACGAAAAGGGGGCTGGGGCCAACGTCCTGACTTTC
clone size: .
J gene: TRBJ2-6
V gene: TRBV10-3
D gene: .

CDR3 protein: CASSGRNEQYF
CDR3 DNA: TGTGCCAGCAGTGGCAGGAACGAGCAGTACTTC
clone size: .
J gene: TRBJ2-7
V gene: TRBV2
D gene: .

CDR3 protein: CASSQGGEAFF
CDR3 DNA: TGTGCCAGCAGCCAAGGAGGTGAAGCTTTCTTT
clone size: .
J gene: TRBJ1-1
V gene: TRBV6-1
D gene: .

CDR3 protein: CAIRDSENQPQHF
CDR3 DNA: TGTGCCATCAGGGACAGCGAGAATCAGCCCCAGCATTTT
clone size: .
J gene: TRBJ1-5
V gene: TRBV10-3
D gene: .

CDR3 protein: CASSSGLAAFF
CDR3 DNA: TGTGCCAGTAGTTCAGGCCTCGCCGCTTTCTTT
clone size: .
J gene: TRBJ1-1
V gene: TRBV19
D gene: .

CDR3 protein: CASSYTPGDNEQFF
CDR3 DNA: TGTGCCAGCAGTTATACCCCAGGGGATAATGAGCAGTTCTTC
clone size: few
J gene: TRBJ2-1
V gene: TRBV6-5
D gene: .

CDR3 protein: CASRGQENSPLHF
CDR3 DNA: TGTGCCAGCAGGGGACAGGAGAATTCACCCCTCCACTTT
clone size: once
J gene: TRBJ1-6
V gene: TRBV2
D gene: TRBD1

CDR3 protein: CASSRDSGEKLFF
CDR3 DNA: TGTGCCAGCAGCCGGGACAGCGGAGAAAAACTGTTTTTT
clone size: .
J gene: TRBJ1-4
V gene: TRBV6-4
D gene: TRBD1

CDR3 protein: CASTYTSGLASNEQFF
CDR3 DNA: TGTGCCAGCACTTACACTTCGGGACTAGCCTCCAATGAGCAGTTCTTC
clone size: .
J gene: TRBJ2-1
V gene: TRBV6-6
D gene: TRBD2

CDR3 protein: CASSRRTGWSSGANVLTF
CDR3 DNA: TGTGCCAGCAGTCGGAGGACAGGCTGGAGCTCTGGGGCCAACGTCCTGACTTTC
clone size: .
J gene: TRBJ2-6
V gene: TRBV6-6
D gene: TRBD1

CDR3 protein: CATTKSRGDTQYF
CDR3 DNA: TGTGCCACCACGAAGTCGCGGGGGGATACGCAGTATTTT
clone size: .
J gene: TRBJ2-3
V gene: TRBV6-5
D gene: TRBD2

CDR3 protein: CASSARTGTANTEAFF
CDR3 DNA: TGTGCCAGCAGTGCCCGGACCGGGACAGCGAACACTGAAGCTTTCTTT
clone size: .
J gene: TRBJ1-1
V gene: TRBV6-1
D gene: TRBD1

CDR3 protein: CASSAVLAGYTGELFF
CDR3 DNA: TGTGCCAGCAGCGCTGTACTAGCGGGGTACACCGGGGAGCTGTTTTTT
clone size: .
J gene: TRBJ2-2
V gene: TRBV11-2
D gene: TRBD2

CDR3 protein: CASSPKGLTEKLFF
CDR3 DNA: TGTGCCAGCAGCCCTAAAGGACTGACCGAAAAACTGTTTTTT
clone size: .
J gene: TRBJ1-4
V gene: TRBV7-9
D gene: .

CDR3 protein: CASSSGQYNQPQHF
CDR3 DNA: TGTGCCAGCAGCTCCGGACAGTACAATCAGCCCCAGCATTTT
clone size: .
J gene: TRBJ1-5
V gene: TRBV5-8
D gene: .

CDR3 protein: CASSMTSGAAREQFF
CDR3 DNA: TGTGCCAGCAGTATGACTAGCGGGGCGGCGAGGGAGCAGTTCTTC
clone size: .
J gene: TRBJ2-1
V gene: TRBV2
D gene: TRBD2

CDR3 protein: CASSFRDRVGETQYF
CDR3 DNA: TGTGCCAGCAGCTTCAGGGACAGGGTCGGAGAGACCCAGTACTTC
clone size: .
J gene: TRBJ2-5
V gene: TRBV7-6
D gene: TRBD1

CDR3 protein: CASTMTGLGEQYF
CDR3 DNA: TGTGCCAGCACCATGACAGGGTTAGGAGAGCAGTACTTC
clone size: .
J gene: TRBJ2-7
V gene: TRBV6-5
D gene: TRBD1

CDR3 protein: CASSDSGGATGELFF
CDR3 DNA: TGTGCCAGCAGTGACTCGGGGGGTGCCACCGGGGAGCTGTTTTTT
clone size: .
J gene: TRBJ2-2
V gene: TRBV2
D gene: TRBD2

CDR3 protein: CASSHVGEQFF
CDR3 DNA: TGTGCCAGCAGCCACGTCGGTGAGCAGTTCTTC
clone size: .
J gene: TRBJ2-1
V gene: TRBV7-2
D gene: .

CDR3 protein: CASSLSGTGIDEAFF
CDR3 DNA: TGTGCCAGCAGCTTGTCCGGGACAGGGATTGATGAAGCTTTCTTT
clone size: once
J gene: TRBJ1-1
V gene: TRBV5-6
D gene: TRBD1

CDR3 protein: CASSQLIGTSGAYEQYF
CDR3 DNA: TGCGCCAGCAGCCAATTAATAGGGACTAGCGGGGCGTACGAGCAGTACTTC
clone size: few
J gene: TRBJ2-7
V gene: TRBV4-1
D gene: TRBD2

CDR3 protein: CASSQDRSTGAGYTF
CDR3 DNA: TGTGCCAGCAGCCAGGATCGATCCACAGGGGCTGGCTACACCTTC
clone size: .
J gene: TRBJ1-2
V gene: TRBV4-2
D gene: TRBD1

CDR3 protein: CASSSTGTQGDTGELFF
CDR3 DNA: TGTGCCAGCAGCTCTACCGGGACCCAGGGGGACACCGGGGAGCTGTTTTTT
clone size: .
J gene: TRBJ2-2
V gene: TRBV5-4
D gene: TRBD1

CDR3 protein: CASSLRTATYNEQFF
CDR3 DNA: TGTGCCAGCAGCTTAAGGACTGCCACCTACAATGAGCAGTTCTTC
clone size: .
J gene: TRBJ2-1
V gene: TRBV7-6
D gene: .

CDR3 protein: CASSLVGNFYEQYF
CDR3 DNA: TGTGCCAGCAGCTTAGTTGGCAATTTCTACGAGCAGTACTTC
clone size: few
J gene: TRBJ2-7
V gene: TRBV7-8
D gene: .

CDR3 protein: CASTDTEAFF
CDR3 DNA: TGTGCCAGCACCGACACTGAAGCTTTCTTT
clone size: .
J gene: TRBJ1-1
V gene: TRBV28
D gene: .

CDR3 protein: CASSLRVVNSNQPQHF
CDR3 DNA: TGTGCCAGCAGCTTGCGCGTAGTCAATAGCAATCAGCCCCAGCATTTT
clone size: .
J gene: TRBJ1-5
V gene: TRBV5-6
D gene: .

CDR3 protein: CASSDLSGDHYNEQFF
CDR3 DNA: TGTGCCAGCAGTGATCTAAGCGGGGATCACTACAATGAGCAGTTCTTC
clone size: .
J gene: TRBJ2-1
V gene: TRBV28
D gene: TRBD2

CDR3 protein: CTSSQDRIAGLNEQFF
CDR3 DNA: TGCACCAGCAGCCAAGATCGGATAGCGGGCCTCAATGAGCAGTTCTTC
clone size: .
J gene: TRBJ2-1
V gene: TRBV1
D gene: .

CDR3 protein: CASSAQQSSYNSPLHF
CDR3 DNA: TGTGCCAGCAGCGCTCAACAGAGCTCCTATAATTCACCCCTCCACTTT
clone size: few
J gene: TRBJ1-6
V gene: TRBV9
D gene: .

CDR3 protein: CASSLIVLGLGTGELFF
CDR3 DNA: TGTGCCAGCAGCTTAATCGTCTTGGGGCTAGGGACCGGGGAGCTGTTTTTT
clone size: .
J gene: TRBJ2-2
V gene: TRBV7-9
D gene: .

CDR3 protein: CASSLVVGVQARGQPQHF
CDR3 DNA: TGTGCCAGCAGCTTAGTGGTGGGAGTGCAGGCTAGAGGTCAGCCCCAGCATTTT
clone size: few
J gene: TRBJ1-5
V gene: TRBV11-2
D gene: .

CDR3 protein: CASSSKRGGTGELFF
CDR3 DNA: TGTGCCAGCAGCTCTAAGCGGGGGGGCACCGGGGAGCTGTTTTTT
clone size: .
J gene: TRBJ2-2
V gene: TRBV9
D gene: TRBD2

CDR3 protein: CASSVGTGGYGYTF
CDR3 DNA: TGTGCCAGCAGCGTAGGAACAGGGGGGTATGGCTACACCTTC
clone size: .
J gene: TRBJ1-2
V gene: TRBV9
D gene: TRBD1

CDR3 protein: CASSSPLNTGELFF
CDR3 DNA: TGCGCCAGCAGCTCCCCTCTAAACACCGGGGAGCTGTTTTTT
clone size: .
J gene: TRBJ2-2
V gene: TRBV5-1
D gene: .

CDR3 protein: CASSQDRTGHNQPQHF
CDR3 DNA: TGCGCCAGCAGCCAAGATCGGACAGGTCACAATCAGCCCCAGCATTTT
clone size: .
J gene: TRBJ1-5
V gene: TRBV4-1
D gene: TRBD1

CDR3 protein: CASRLTPSSGNTIYF
CDR3 DNA: TGCGCCAGCAGGCTGACACCAAGCTCTGGAAACACCATATATTTT
clone size: once
J gene: TRBJ1-3
V gene: TRBV5-1
D gene: .

CDR3 protein: CAISATGDEQFF
CDR3 DNA: TGTGCCATCAGTGCGACAGGGGATGAGCAGTTCTTC
clone size: .
J gene: TRBJ2-1
V gene: TRBV10-3
D gene: TRBD1

CDR3 protein: CASSHRQGLNTEAFF
CDR3 DNA: TGCGCCAGCAGCCATCGACAGGGACTGAACACTGAAGCTTTCTTT
clone size: .
J gene: TRBJ1-1
V gene: TRBV4-1
D gene: TRBD1